The rows below give T cell receptor beta chains drawn from one sample of a study of shared clonotypes between healthy human individuals. Method: immunoSEQ multiplex PCR; TCRdb's copy keeps in-frame clones and lacks some. The sample consists of around 1,100,000 clones, around three quarters of them appearing once. Material: memory CD4+ T cells from PBMCs. Every receptor here comes from a man between 18 and 29 years old in good health. Some clones in this sample may be carry-over from other donors' samples. Each CDR3 is given with its conserved first and last residue. Each record gives: D gene, V gene, clone size, J gene, CDR3 DNA, CDR3 protein. The D gene is left open where the match is weak. Clone size is not always given. Where it is, it says once, few, many or a class for expanded clones.

D gene: NA
V gene: TRBV5-1
clone size: NA
J gene: TRBJ1-2
CDR3 DNA: TGCGCCAGCAGCGTACAGGGTAGAATCGGCTACACCTTC
CDR3 protein: CASSVQGRIGYTF

D gene: NA
V gene: TRBV28
clone size: NA
J gene: TRBJ1-1
CDR3 DNA: TGTGCCAGCACCGAAGCCGGGACTGTAAGGGGAAACACTGAAGCTTTCTTT
CDR3 protein: CASTEAGTVRGNTEAFF

D gene: NA
V gene: TRBV5-6
clone size: NA
J gene: TRBJ1-1
CDR3 DNA: TGTGCCAGCAGCTTTGGCGGGGGAAAATCGGGGACTGAAGCTTTCTTT
CDR3 protein: CASSFGGGKSGTEAFF

D gene: TRBD1
V gene: TRBV7-2
clone size: NA
J gene: TRBJ2-7
CDR3 DNA: TGTGCCAGCAGCTACAGCCGGGACAGACACGAGCAGTACTTC
CDR3 protein: CASSYSRDRHEQYF

D gene: NA
V gene: TRBV10-3
clone size: NA
J gene: TRBJ1-2
CDR3 DNA: TGTGCCATCAGGGGGTACAGTGGCTATGGCTACACCTTC
CDR3 protein: CAIRGYSGYGYTF

D gene: NA
V gene: TRBV11-2
clone size: NA
J gene: TRBJ1-6
CDR3 DNA: TGTGCCAGCAGCTTATATGGCCTTAGGGGAAATTCACCCCTCCACTTT
CDR3 protein: CASSLYGLRGNSPLHF

D gene: TRBD1
V gene: TRBV7-9
clone size: NA
J gene: TRBJ1-2
CDR3 DNA: TGTGCCAGCAGCTGGGGACAGGGAAATGGCTACACCTTC
CDR3 protein: CASSWGQGNGYTF

D gene: NA
V gene: TRBV18
clone size: NA
J gene: TRBJ1-1
CDR3 DNA: TGTGCCAGCTCCCTGCTTCGAGACACTGAAGCTTTCTTT
CDR3 protein: CASSLLRDTEAFF

D gene: NA
V gene: TRBV5-8
clone size: once
J gene: TRBJ2-5
CDR3 DNA: TGTGCCAGCAGCTTTGGGGGACTCGCGGCCAAAGAGACCCAGTACTTC
CDR3 protein: CASSFGGLAAKETQYF

D gene: TRBD2
V gene: TRBV7-9
clone size: NA
J gene: TRBJ2-3
CDR3 DNA: TGTGCCAGCAGCCTTATACCTAGCGGGAGCGCGACAGATACGCAGTATTTT
CDR3 protein: CASSLIPSGSATDTQYF

D gene: NA
V gene: TRBV27
clone size: NA
J gene: TRBJ2-1
CDR3 DNA: TGTGCCAGCAGTCGAAGAGCGGGTATGGGGTACAATGAGCAGTTCTTC
CDR3 protein: CASSRRAGMGYNEQFF

D gene: NA
V gene: TRBV28
clone size: NA
J gene: TRBJ2-7
CDR3 DNA: TGTGCCAGCAGTCCGTCGACTACGCTCTACGAGCAGTACTTC
CDR3 protein: CASSPSTTLYEQYF

D gene: NA
V gene: TRBV5-1
clone size: few
J gene: TRBJ2-5
CDR3 DNA: TGCGCCAGCAGCTTGGCTCCCTCCTCGGAGACCCAGTACTTC
CDR3 protein: CASSLAPSSETQYF

D gene: TRBD1
V gene: TRBV5-1
clone size: NA
J gene: TRBJ2-6
CDR3 DNA: TGCGCCAGCAGCTCCGGGACAGGGGGGACGTTAACTGGGGCCAACGTCCTGACTTTC
CDR3 protein: CASSSGTGGTLTGANVLTF

D gene: TRBD2
V gene: TRBV5-1
clone size: NA
J gene: TRBJ2-5
CDR3 DNA: TGCGCCAGCAGTTTCGGGACTAGCGGCTTACAAGAGACCCAGTACTTC
CDR3 protein: CASSFGTSGLQETQYF

D gene: NA
V gene: TRBV30
clone size: NA
J gene: TRBJ1-1
CDR3 DNA: TGTGCCTGGACTACAGGGATGAACACTGAAGCTTTCTTT
CDR3 protein: CAWTTGMNTEAFF

D gene: NA
V gene: TRBV2
clone size: NA
J gene: TRBJ1-1
CDR3 DNA: TGTGCCAGCAGTGAACTTGGGACTAGGAACACTGAAGCTTTCTTT
CDR3 protein: CASSELGTRNTEAFF